This T cell receptor (beta chain) stems from a study of shared clonotypes between healthy human individuals. About the study: Contributing individuals were a couple of females and a few males aged 18 to 49.

This clone was detected only a few times. What it binds is not known. The sample has other DNA sequences that encode this CDR3 too. Points from the study as a whole: Expectations were that clonotype sharing among donors would be affected by sequencing depth. Around 5.4% of naive CD4 clonotypes were common to four donors.

Trimming left V 1 base short and J 0 bases short, with 8 bases between. Looked up from germline, CDR1 is SGHRS and CDR2 is YFSETQ. The CDR3 contains 14 residues. As originally analysed: ImmunoSEQ junction-only sequences lacked quality scores, so their filtering differed. Repertoires were generated with immunoSEQ multiplex PCR, while TCRdb's copy carries only in-frame clones and drops some. From that table come the V and J calls and clone size; the DNA was used to work out D and trimming. The sample consists of 950,000 to 1,300,000 clones, approximately 72% of them appearing once. The origin of this receptor is a man between 18 and 35 years old in good health. The sample comprised memory CD4+ T cells sorted from blood. Subset indicated: CD45RA-negative fraction. J is TRBJ2-7 and V is TRBV5-1; D is tentatively TRBD1 or TRBD2 (5 bases each). In DNA form, the CDR3 reads TGCGCCAGCAGCTTGAGTGGGACCTCCTACGAGCAGTACTTC. It encodes CASSLSGTSYEQYF. The variable domain in full, completed from reference TRBV5-1 and TRBJ2-7, reads KAGVTQTPRYLIKTRGQQVTLSCSPISGHRSVSWYQQTPGQGLQFLFEYFSETQRNKGNFPGRFSGRQFSNSRSEMNVSTLELGDSALYLCASSLSGTSYEQYFGPGTRLTVT.